This T cell receptor beta chain was retrieved from a study of blood T cell repertoires in COVID-19. Study details: Both acute and convalescent COVID-19 samples were obtained from the United States, Italy and Spain. Nucleic acid was either cDNA or gDNA, and it came from T cells, B-cell-depleted T cells, or PBMCs.

In germline, CDR1 is LNHDA, CDR2 SQIVND (reference sequence). Trimming removed 5 bases from V and 5 bases from J; junction bases left unmatched: 5. CDR3 length equals 14 residues. Original methodology: For nucleated cells, counts were estimated from reference gene primer amplification. The table came from immunoSEQ multiplex PCR; TCRdb's copy has only in-frame clones and leaves some out. V and J calls plus clone size are reproduced from that table; the DNA served to infer D and trimming. The table has tens of thousands of clones, 75% to 90% seen once. The chain is built from TRBV19 and TRBJ1-2; 10 positions agree with TRBD1. The receptor was isolated from a human donor in a cohort sampled during active COVID-19. Sequenced material: peripheral blood. CDR3: CASSYPGQGYGYTF. The CDR3 DNA reads TGTGCCAGTAGTTACCCGGGACAGGGGTATGGCTACACCTTC. The full variable domain, in which reference TRBV19 and TRBJ1-2 provide the parts outside the CDR3, is DGGITQSPKYLFRKEGQNVTLSCEQNLNHDAMYWYRQDPGQGLRLIYYSQIVNDFQKGDIAEGYSVSREKKESFPLTVTSAQKNPTAFYLCASSYPGQGYGYTFGSGTRLTVV.